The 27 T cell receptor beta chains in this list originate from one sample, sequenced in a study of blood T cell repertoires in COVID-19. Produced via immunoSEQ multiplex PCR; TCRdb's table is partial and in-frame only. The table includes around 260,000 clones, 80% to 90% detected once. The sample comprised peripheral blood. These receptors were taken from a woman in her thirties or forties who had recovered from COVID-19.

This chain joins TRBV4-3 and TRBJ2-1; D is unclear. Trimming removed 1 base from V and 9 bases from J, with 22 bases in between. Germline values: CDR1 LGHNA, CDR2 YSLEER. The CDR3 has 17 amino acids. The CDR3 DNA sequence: TGCGCCAGCAGCCAAGGACCTTCCCGGAGACCCGCCGGTGAGCAGTTCTTC. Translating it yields CASSQGPSRRPAGEQFF.

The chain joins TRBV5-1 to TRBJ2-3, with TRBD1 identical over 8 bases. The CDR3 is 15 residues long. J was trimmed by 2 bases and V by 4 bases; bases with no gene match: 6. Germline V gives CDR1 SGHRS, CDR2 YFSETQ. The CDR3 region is CASSVDRGITDTQYF. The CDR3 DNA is TGCGCCAGCAGCGTCGACAGGGGTATCACAGATACGCAGTATTTT.

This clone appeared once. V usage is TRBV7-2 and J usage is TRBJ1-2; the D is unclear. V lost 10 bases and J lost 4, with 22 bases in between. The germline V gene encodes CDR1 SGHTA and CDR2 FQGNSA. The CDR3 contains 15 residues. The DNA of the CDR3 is TGTGCCACCCTACCGTTGGCTCAGGCCCTCTATGGCTACACCTTC. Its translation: CATLPLAQALYGYTF.

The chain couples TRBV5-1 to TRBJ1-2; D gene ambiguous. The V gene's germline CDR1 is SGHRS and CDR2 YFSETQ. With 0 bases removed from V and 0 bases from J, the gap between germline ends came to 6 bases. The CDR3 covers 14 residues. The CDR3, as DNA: TGCGCCAGCAGCTTGGCAGGCTCTAACTATGGCTACACCTTC. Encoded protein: CASSLAGSNYGYTF.

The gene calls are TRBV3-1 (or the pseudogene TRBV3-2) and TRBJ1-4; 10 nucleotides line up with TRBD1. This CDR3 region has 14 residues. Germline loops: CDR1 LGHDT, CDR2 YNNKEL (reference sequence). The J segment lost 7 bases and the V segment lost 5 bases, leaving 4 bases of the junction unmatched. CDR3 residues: CASSDRGLSEKLFF. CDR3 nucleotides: TGTGCCAGCAGCGACAGGGGGCTTTCTGAAAAACTGTTTTTT.

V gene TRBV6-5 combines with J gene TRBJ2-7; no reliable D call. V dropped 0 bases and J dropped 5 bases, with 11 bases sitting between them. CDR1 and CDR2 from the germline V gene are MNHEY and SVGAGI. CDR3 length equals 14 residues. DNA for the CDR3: TGTGCCAGCAGTTACTCTCGGTTTATCAACGAGCAGTACTTC. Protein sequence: CASSYSRFINEQYF.

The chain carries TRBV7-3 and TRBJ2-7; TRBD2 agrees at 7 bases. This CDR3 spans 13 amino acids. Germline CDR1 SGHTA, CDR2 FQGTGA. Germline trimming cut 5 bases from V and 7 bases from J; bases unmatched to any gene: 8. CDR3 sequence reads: CASSAGRGREQYF. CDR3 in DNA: TGTGCCAGCAGCGCGGGGAGGGGCCGGGAGCAGTACTTC.

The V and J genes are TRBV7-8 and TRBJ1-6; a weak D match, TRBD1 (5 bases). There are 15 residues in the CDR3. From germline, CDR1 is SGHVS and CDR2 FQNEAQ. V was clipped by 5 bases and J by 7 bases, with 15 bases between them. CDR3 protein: CASSTRDSPNSPLHF. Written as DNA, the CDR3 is TGTGCCAGCAGCACCCGGGACTCACCGAATTCACCCCTCCACTTT.

Here the CDR3 DNA reads TGTGCCAGCAGAGGAGAGGGGAGGAATAGCAATCAGCCCCAGCATTTT. This codes for CASRGEGRNSNQPQHF. The chain recombines TRBV27 with TRBJ1-5; tentatively, D is TRBD1 (5 bases). Trimming took 6 bases from V and 0 from J, leaving 15 bases between them. The V gene's germline CDR1 is MNHEY and CDR2 SMNVEV (reference sequence). The CDR3 length is 16 residues.

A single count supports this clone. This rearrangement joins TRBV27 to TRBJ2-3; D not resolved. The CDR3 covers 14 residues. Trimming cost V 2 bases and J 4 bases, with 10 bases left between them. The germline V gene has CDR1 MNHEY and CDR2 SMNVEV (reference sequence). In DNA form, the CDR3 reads TGTGCCAGCAGTTTAGAGTTTGTCGCAGATACGCAGTATTTT. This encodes CASSLEFVADTQYF.

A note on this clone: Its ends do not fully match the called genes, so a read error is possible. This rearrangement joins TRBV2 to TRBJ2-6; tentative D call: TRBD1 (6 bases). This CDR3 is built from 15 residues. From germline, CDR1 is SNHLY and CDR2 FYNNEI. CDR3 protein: CASSDRGSWANVLTF. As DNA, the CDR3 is TGTGCCAGCAGTGACAGGGGCTCTTGGGCCAACGTCCTGACTTTC.

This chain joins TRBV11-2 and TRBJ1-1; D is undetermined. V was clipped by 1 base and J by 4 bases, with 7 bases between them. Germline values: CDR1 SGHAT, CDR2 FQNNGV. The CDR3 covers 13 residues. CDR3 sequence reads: CASSLGRGTEAFF. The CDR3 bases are TGTGCCAGCAGCTTAGGGCGGGGCACTGAAGCTTTCTTT.

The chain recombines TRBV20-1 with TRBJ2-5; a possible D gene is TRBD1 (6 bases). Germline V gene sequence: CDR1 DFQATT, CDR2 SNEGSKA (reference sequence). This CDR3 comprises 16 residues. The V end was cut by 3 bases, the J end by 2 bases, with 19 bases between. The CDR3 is CSASGGSSLSQETQYF. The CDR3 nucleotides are TGCAGTGCTAGTGGGGGCAGCTCTCTATCGCAAGAGACCCAGTACTTC.

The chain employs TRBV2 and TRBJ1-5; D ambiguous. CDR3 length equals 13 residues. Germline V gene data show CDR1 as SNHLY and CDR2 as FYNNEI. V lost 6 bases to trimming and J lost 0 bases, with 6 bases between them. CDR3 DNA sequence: TGTGCCAGCAGACACTATAGCAATCAGCCCCAGCATTTT. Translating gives CASRHYSNQPQHF.

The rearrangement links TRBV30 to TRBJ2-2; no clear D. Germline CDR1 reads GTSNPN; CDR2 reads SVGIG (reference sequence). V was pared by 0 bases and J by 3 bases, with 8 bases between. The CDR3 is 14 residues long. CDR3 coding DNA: TGTGCCTGGAGTGTGGGCAGCTACACCGGGGAGCTGTTTTTT. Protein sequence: CAWSVGSYTGELFF.

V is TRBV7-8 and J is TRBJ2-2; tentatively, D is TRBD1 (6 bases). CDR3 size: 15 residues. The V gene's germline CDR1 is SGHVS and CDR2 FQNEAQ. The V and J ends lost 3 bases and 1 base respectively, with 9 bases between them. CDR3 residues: CASSLGAQNTGELFF. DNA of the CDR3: TGTGCCAGCAGCTTGGGGGCGCAGAACACCGGGGAGCTGTTTTTT. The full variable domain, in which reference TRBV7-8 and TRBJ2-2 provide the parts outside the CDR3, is GAGVSQSPRYKVAKRGQDVALRCDPISGHVSLFWYQQALGQGPEFLTYFQNEAQLDKSGLPSDRFFAERPEGSVSTLKIQRTQQEDSAVYLCASSLGAQNTGELFFGEGSRLTVL.

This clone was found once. CDR3 sequence reads: CATRTGTAGGYTF. The CDR3 DNA follows: TGTGCCACCAGGACCGGGACAGCTGGCGGCTACACCTTC. The V call is TRBV15, the J call TRBJ1-2, with 7 nucleotides matching TRBD1. This CDR3 is built from 13 residues. J lost 8 bases, V lost 6 bases, and 9 bases had no gene match. Germline V gene lookup returns CDR1 LNHNV and CDR2 YYDKDF (reference sequence).

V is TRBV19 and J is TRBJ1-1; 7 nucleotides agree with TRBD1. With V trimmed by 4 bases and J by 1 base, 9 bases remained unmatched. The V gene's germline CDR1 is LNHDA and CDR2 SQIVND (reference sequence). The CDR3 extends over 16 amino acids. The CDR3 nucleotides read TGTGCCAGTAGTAATCCGGGACAGCCAAAGAACACTGAAGCTTTCTTT. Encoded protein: CASSNPGQPKNTEAFF.

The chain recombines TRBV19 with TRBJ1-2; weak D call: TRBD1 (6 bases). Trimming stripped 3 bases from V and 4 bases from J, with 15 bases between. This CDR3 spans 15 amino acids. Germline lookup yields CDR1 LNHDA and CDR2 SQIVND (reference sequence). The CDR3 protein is CASSMGQGRGYGYTF. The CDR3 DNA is TGTGCCAGTAGTATGGGGCAGGGGCGCGGCTATGGCTACACCTTC.

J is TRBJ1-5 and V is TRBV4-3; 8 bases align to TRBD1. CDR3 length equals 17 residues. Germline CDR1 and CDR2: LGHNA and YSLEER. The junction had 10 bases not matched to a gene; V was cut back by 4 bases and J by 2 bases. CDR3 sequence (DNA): TGCGCCAGCAGCCCGGACAGGGCGGTTTTAGGCAATCAGCCCCAGCATTTT. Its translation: CASSPDRAVLGNQPQHF.

CDR3 in amino acids: CATSSQRTGYEQYF. CDR3 nucleotide sequence: TGTGCCACCAGCTCACAAAGGACAGGGTACGAGCAGTACTTC. The rearrangement joins TRBV15 to TRBJ2-7; 8 bases line up with TRBD1. The CDR3 contains 14 residues. The germline gives CDR1 LNHNV, CDR2 YYDKDF (reference sequence). V gave up 5 bases and J gave up 4 bases; unmatched junction bases: 7.

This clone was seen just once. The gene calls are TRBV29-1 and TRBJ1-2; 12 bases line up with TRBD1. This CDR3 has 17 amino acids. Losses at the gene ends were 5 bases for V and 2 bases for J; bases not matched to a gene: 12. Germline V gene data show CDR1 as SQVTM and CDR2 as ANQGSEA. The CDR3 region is CSVWGSGTGGTNYGYTF. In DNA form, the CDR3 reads TGCAGCGTTTGGGGATCCGGGACAGGGGGCACGAACTATGGCTACACCTTC. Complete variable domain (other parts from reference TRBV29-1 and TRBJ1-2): SAVISQKPSRDICQRGTSLTIQCQVDSQVTMMFWYRQQPGQSLTLIATANQGSEATYESGFVIDKFPISRPNLTFSTLTVSNMSPEDSSIYLCSVWGSGTGGTNYGYTFGSGTRLTVV.

The CDR3 DNA is TGCAGTGCCCGGAATTCACCCCTCCACTTT. This gives the protein CSARNSPLHF. The chain is built from TRBV20-1 and TRBJ1-6; no clear D. V shed 6 bases and J shed 7 bases, with 4 bases lying between them. CDR1 DFQATT and CDR2 SNEGSKA come from the germline V gene (reference sequence). This CDR3 contains 10 residues.

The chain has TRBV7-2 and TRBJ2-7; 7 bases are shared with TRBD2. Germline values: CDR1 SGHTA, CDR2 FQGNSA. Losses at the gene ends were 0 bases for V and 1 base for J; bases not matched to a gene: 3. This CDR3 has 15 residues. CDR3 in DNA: TGTGCCAGCAGCTTAGCCGGGACTACTTCCTACGAGCAGTACTTC. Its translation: CASSLAGTTSYEQYF.

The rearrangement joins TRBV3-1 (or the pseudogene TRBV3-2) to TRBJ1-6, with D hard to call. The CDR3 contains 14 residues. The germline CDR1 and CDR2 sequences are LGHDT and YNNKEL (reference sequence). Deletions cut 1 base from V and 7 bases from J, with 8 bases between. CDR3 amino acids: CASSQGAHNSPLHF. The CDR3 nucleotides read TGTGCCAGCAGCCAAGGCGCCCACAATTCACCCCTCCACTTT.

The CDR3 sequence: CAISEAQGGPEAFF. The DNA for the CDR3 is TGTGCCATCAGTGAGGCCCAGGGGGGTCCTGAAGCTTTCTTT. The chain combines TRBV10-3 with TRBJ1-1, with 7 bases aligning to TRBD1. There are 14 residues in the CDR3. V gave up 2 bases and J gave up 6 bases; unmatched junction bases: 6. The germline V gene has CDR1 ENHRY and CDR2 SYGVKD.

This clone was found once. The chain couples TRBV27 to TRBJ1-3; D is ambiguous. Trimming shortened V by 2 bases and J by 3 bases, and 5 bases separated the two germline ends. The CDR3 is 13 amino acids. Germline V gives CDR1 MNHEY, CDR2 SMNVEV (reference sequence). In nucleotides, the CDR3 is TGTGCCAGCAGTTTAGAGGTTGGAAACACCATATATTTT. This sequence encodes CASSLEVGNTIYF.